The 27 T cell receptor beta chains given below trace back to one sample, sequenced in a study of T cells in Graves' hyperthyroidism and ophthalmopathy. Amplification of TCR beta CDR3 regions was performed using RNA transcripts as template. TCR CDR3 regions were first amplified by RT-PCR with HTBI primers. One entry per CDR3 protein, called by TCRdb with MiXCR from the multiplex PCR reads. The repertoire holds about 420,000 distinct CDR3 sequences, approximately 14% seen once, with roughly 14% in the top ten. Sequencing input: blood. The receptor set was obtained from a young woman with Graves' hyperthyroidism.

The V and J genes are TRBV4-3 and TRBJ2-7, with 8 bases that match TRBD1. In germline, CDR1 is LGHNA, CDR2 YSLEER. The CDR3 runs to 16 residues. J lost 2 bases, V lost 3 bases, and 9 bases had no gene match. The CDR3 bases are TGCGCCAGCAGCCAGGGGGTAACAGGGGGAACCTACGAGCAGTACTTC. This codes for CASSQGVTGGTYEQYF.

There are many counts of this clonotype. V is TRBV27 and J is TRBJ2-7; unclear D gene. The CDR3 loop spans 14 amino acids. Trimming left V 0 bases short and J 1 base short, with 7 bases between. CDR1 MNHEY and CDR2 SMNVEV come from the germline V gene (reference sequence). CDR3 nucleotides: TGTGCCAGCAGTTTATCGTTCGGGTCCTACGAGCAGTACTTC. Its translation is CASSLSFGSYEQYF.

This clonotype was observed many times. This chain joins TRBV6-1 and TRBJ2-5; D is uncertain. Germline CDR1 and CDR2: MNHNS and SASEGT. CDR3 length: 13 residues. With 2 bases removed from V and 5 bases from J, the gap between germline ends came to 9 bases. CDR3 sequence: CASSEPMGETQYF. The CDR3 DNA follows: TGTGCCAGCAGTGAACCAATGGGGGAGACCCAGTACTTC.

In this sample, this clonotype turned up many times. The V and J genes are TRBV24-1 and TRBJ1-2; D is uncertain. Trimming cost V 0 bases and J 10 bases, with 5 bases left between them. Germline V gives CDR1 KGHDR, CDR2 SFDVKD. CDR3 length equals 11 residues. CDR3 loop: CATSDLQDYTF. For the CDR3, the DNA is TGTGCCACCAGTGATTTGCAGGACTACACCTTC.

V usage is TRBV11-2 and J usage is TRBJ2-5; D gene unclear. This CDR3 is built from 15 residues. Looked up from germline, CDR1 is SGHAT and CDR2 is FQNNGV. Deletions cut 5 bases from V and 2 bases from J, with 15 bases between. The CDR3 DNA is TGTGCCAGCAGCCAACCCGGCAATCGTCAAGAGACCCAGTACTTC. It yields the protein CASSQPGNRQETQYF.

This clonotype has a count of ten or more. The V and J genes are TRBV10-3 and TRBJ2-7; 9 nucleotides line up with TRBD1. Trimming at V came to 11 bases and at J to 3 bases, leaving 11 bases not matched to a gene. This CDR3 spans 14 amino acids. Looked up from germline, CDR1 is ENHRY and CDR2 is SYGVKD. The CDR3 region has the DNA TGTGCCTCCACAGCGGACAGGGGCTTCTACGAGCAGTACTTC. Translation gives CASTADRGFYEQYF.

This clonotype has a count of ten or more. The rearrangement joins TRBV4-3 to TRBJ1-2; 7 nucleotides line up with TRBD1. This CDR3 comprises 14 residues. The germline CDR1 and CDR2 sequences are LGHNA and YSLEER. V lost 1 base and J lost 4; bases outside the gene matches: 3. The CDR3 is CASSQAGTVYGYTF. DNA of the CDR3: TGCGCCAGCAGCCAAGCCGGGACAGTCTATGGCTACACCTTC.

Comment on this clonotype: Given a much more abundant clone one base away, this may be a read error. V is TRBV28 and J is TRBJ1-3; D not certain. The germline gives CDR1 MDHEN, CDR2 SYDVKM. The CDR3 loop spans 15 amino acids. V lost 4 bases and J 6 bases, leaving 16 bases between the germline ends. The CDR3 DNA reads as TGTGCCAGCAGTTCCCGCGCTTCCGCCCCAAACACCATATATTTT. It codes for CASSSRASAPNTIYF.

A few counts support this clonotype. The chain employs TRBV5-1 and TRBJ1-6; D perhaps matches TRBD1 (6 bases). In germline, CDR1 is SGHRS, CDR2 YFSETQ. This CDR3 has 15 residues. The V end was cut by 4 bases, the J end by 5 bases, with 13 bases between. The chain's CDR3 is CASSHDGQNNSPLHF. The DNA of the CDR3 is TGCGCCAGCAGCCACGATGGACAGAATAATTCACCCCTCCACTTT.

This clonotype came up many times. The CDR3: CASTTGGTGNEQFF. Written as DNA, the CDR3 is TGTGCCAGCACAACGGGAGGTACGGGCAATGAGCAGTTCTTC. The chain employs TRBV28 and TRBJ2-1; 7 bases agree with TRBD2. Per germline, CDR1 MDHEN and CDR2 SYDVKM. V lost 7 bases, J lost 6 bases, and 9 bases stayed unmatched. This CDR3 region has 14 residues.

The chain has TRBV10-3 and TRBJ1-4; D is undetermined. Trimming removed 5 bases from V and 0 bases from J, with 10 bases in between. The CDR3 is 15 residues long. The germline gives CDR1 ENHRY, CDR2 SYGVKD. The CDR3 sequence is CAISYDRATNEKLFF. In DNA, the CDR3 is TGTGCCATCAGTTACGACCGAGCAACTAATGAAAAACTGTTTTTT.

This clonotype was detected ten times or more. J is TRBJ2-4 and V is TRBV11-2, with D perhaps matching TRBD2 (5 bases). This CDR3 is 19 amino acids long. Germline CDR1 reads SGHAT; CDR2 reads FQNNGV. V was trimmed by 5 bases and J by 1 base, leaving 24 bases between them. CDR3 sequence reads: CASSPTEGGRLSAKNIQYF. The CDR3 DNA sequence: TGTGCCAGCAGCCCTACCGAGGGCGGAAGACTGAGTGCCAAAAACATTCAGTACTTC.

In this sample, this clonotype turned up once. The gene calls are TRBV24-1 and TRBJ2-2; 11 nucleotides line up with TRBD2. Trimming took 1 base from V and 4 from J; bases not matched to a gene: 1. The germline gives CDR1 KGHDR, CDR2 SFDVKD. The CDR3 has 16 residues. CDR3 bases: TGTGCCACCAGTGATTTTAGCGGGGGGGCCACCGGGGAGCTGTTTTTT. This gives the protein CATSDFSGGATGELFF.

The sample holds many counts of this clonotype. CDR3 sequence (DNA): TGTGCCAGCAGTTACGGGGTGGACCCTCGCTACGAGCAGTACTTC. This gives the protein CASSYGVDPRYEQYF. The chain couples TRBV6-2 or TRBV6-3 to TRBJ2-7; D is uncertain. This CDR3 has 15 residues. The germline V gene has CDR1 MNHEY and CDR2 SVGEGT. The V end was cut by 2 bases, the J end by 3 bases, with 14 bases between.

This clonotype was detected ten times or more. The chain combines TRBV7-2 with TRBJ1-1, with TRBD1 identical over 9 bases. The length of the CDR3 is 13 residues. Germline trimming cut 0 bases from V and 10 bases from J; bases unmatched to any gene: 3. From germline, CDR1 is SGHTA and CDR2 FQGNSA. CDR3 sequence (DNA): TGTGCCAGCAGCTTAGCGACAGGGGGAGGAGCTTTCTTT. Its translation: CASSLATGGGAFF.

This clonotype was detected only a few times. The J gene is TRBJ2-3, the V gene TRBV6-2 or TRBV6-3; 11 nucleotides align to TRBD2. This CDR3 spans 16 amino acids. J gave up 6 bases and V 6 bases, and 11 bases lay outside the gene matches. Germline V gives CDR1 MNHEY, CDR2 SVGEGT. CDR3 in DNA: TGTGCCAGCAGCCGCGGACTGACTAGCGGGGCCGATACGCAGTATTTT. The encoded protein is CASSRGLTSGADTQYF.

The chain uses TRBV12-3 or TRBV12-4 and TRBJ2-2; no definite D call. V lost 10 bases and J 3 bases, leaving 6 bases between the germline ends. This CDR3 spans 11 amino acids. The CDR3 reads CATGYTGELFF. DNA for the CDR3: TGTGCCACAGGCTACACCGGGGAGCTGTTTTTT.

This clonotype appeared many times. The chain couples TRBV7-8 to TRBJ1-1, with D maybe TRBD1 (5 bases). The V and J ends lost 4 bases and 7 bases respectively, with 10 bases between them. The germline V gene encodes CDR1 SGHVS and CDR2 FQNEAQ. The CDR3 spans 12 residues. CDR3 DNA sequence: TGTGCCAGCAGCTCTCGCGGGGGTGAAGCTTTCTTT. Translating it yields CASSSRGGEAFF. Full variable domain (missing parts from reference TRBV7-8 and TRBJ1-1): GAGVSQSPRYKVAKRGQDVALRCDPISGHVSLFWYQQALGQGPEFLTYFQNEAQLDKSGLPSDRFFAERPEGSVSTLKIQRTQQEDSAVYLCASSSRGGEAFFGQGTRLTVV.

In this sample, this clonotype turned up a few times. The gene calls are TRBV4-3 and TRBJ2-2; 10 bases agree with TRBD2. Trimming removed 4 bases from V and 4 bases from J; junction bases left unmatched: 6. The length of the CDR3 is 16 residues. Germline CDR1 reads LGHNA; CDR2 reads YSLEER. This CDR3 reads CASSPAGGRLTGELFF. The CDR3 nucleotides are TGCGCCAGCAGCCCAGCGGGGGGGCGTCTCACCGGGGAGCTGTTTTTT.

This clonotype was seen at least ten times. V usage is TRBV11-2 and J usage is TRBJ2-7; weak D call: TRBD2 (5 bases). CDR3 length: 13 residues. Trimming took 5 bases from V and 5 from J, leaving 13 bases between them. Germline lookup yields CDR1 SGHAT and CDR2 FQNNGV. Written as DNA, the CDR3 is TGTGCCAGCAGCATTCGGGGTATTCACGAGCAGTACTTC. It codes for CASSIRGIHEQYF.

This clonotype was recorded many times. This rearrangement joins TRBV7-2 to TRBJ2-3; D gene unclear. Trimming removed 2 bases at V and 6 bases at J, with 9 bases between. The CDR3 length is 13 residues. Germline values: CDR1 SGHTA, CDR2 FQGNSA. The chain's CDR3 is CASSLLRTDTQYF. CDR3 DNA sequence: TGTGCCAGCAGCTTACTTAGGACGGATACGCAGTATTTT.

A few counts support this clonotype. The CDR3 protein is CASSFRSGLAGKEFF. CDR3 coding DNA: TGTGCCAGCAGTTTCCGCTCGGGACTAGCGGGAAAGGAGTTCTTC. The chain joins TRBV28 to TRBJ2-1, with 13 positions matching TRBD2. J lost 14 bases, V lost 3 bases, and 10 bases had no gene match. CDR1 is MDHEN and CDR2 is SYDVKM in the germline V gene. The CDR3 sequence is 15 residues long.

This clonotype was recorded at least ten times. The chain joins TRBV2 to TRBJ2-3; TRBD2 matches 7 bases. This CDR3 has 16 amino acids. V gave up 6 bases and J gave up 0 bases; unmatched junction bases: 9. CDR1 and CDR2 from the germline V gene are SNHLY and FYNNEI. CDR3 region: CASRKDSGRSTDTQYF. CDR3 coding DNA: TGTGCCAGCAGAAAGGATAGCGGGCGAAGCACAGATACGCAGTATTTT.

The sample holds many counts of this clonotype. The gene calls are TRBV20-1 and TRBJ2-5, with 13 nucleotides matching TRBD2. Trimming at V came to 5 bases and at J to 5 bases, leaving 5 bases not matched to a gene. The CDR3 spans 14 residues. Germline V gene lookup returns CDR1 DFQATT and CDR2 SNEGSKA (reference sequence). CDR3 sequence reads: CSAQLAGGRETQYF. CDR3 sequence (DNA): TGCAGTGCTCAACTAGCGGGAGGGCGCGAGACCCAGTACTTC.

This clonotype was picked up a small number of times. The V call is TRBV20-1, the J call TRBJ1-6; the match to TRBD1 covers 9 bases. Germline lookup yields CDR1 DFQATT and CDR2 SNEGSKA (reference sequence). After removal of 3 bases from V and 0 bases from J, the junction contained 3 bases not matched to a gene. The CDR3 consists of 16 residues. CDR3 nucleotide sequence: TGCAGTGCTAGGGACAGGGGATTCTCCTATAATTCACCCCTCCACTTT. The encoded protein is CSARDRGFSYNSPLHF.

This chain connects TRBV2 to TRBJ2-2; 8 bases align to TRBD1. V lost 5 bases and J lost 5; bases outside the gene matches: 7. In germline, CDR1 is SNHLY, CDR2 FYNNEI. There are 15 residues in the CDR3. This chain's CDR3 is CASSHPGQATGELFF. In nucleotides, the CDR3 is TGTGCCAGCAGTCACCCGGGACAGGCAACCGGGGAGCTGTTTTTT.

There are many counts of this clonotype. The V and J genes are TRBV12-3 or TRBV12-4 and TRBJ1-1; maybe TRBD1 (5 bases). The CDR3 length is 14 residues. V was trimmed by 5 bases and J by 5 bases, leaving 15 bases between them. The CDR3 sequence is CASSPWDRGTEAFF. In DNA, the CDR3 is TGTGCCAGCAGTCCATGGGACCGTGGAACTGAAGCTTTCTTT.